Detailed here is one T cell receptor beta chain. Its antigen is not known. The CDR3 contains 12 residues. With 8 bases removed from V and 2 bases from J, the gap between germline ends came to 6 bases. CDR1 MNHNS and CDR2 SASEGT come from the germline V gene. Across several immunoSEQ plates, the genomic DNA of each subset was split evenly. Roughly 27,000 T cell genomes, or around 200 ng DNA, went into the sorted-subset replicate PCRs. Some clones are missing from TCRdb's copy, which holds only in-frame ones; the method was immunoSEQ multiplex PCR. The sample contains 2 million to 2.5 million clones, about 90% of which appear only once. The data belong to a study of shared clonotypes between healthy human individuals. Study-level results: Richness estimates generally favored naive over memory subsets. The diversity represented, both genetic and in exposure history, was limited by few donors.

Sequenced: naive CD4+ T cells from PBMCs. Subset defined: CD45RA+ positively selected. The chain has TRBV6-1 and TRBJ2-2; D call uncertain. This sequence was found in a man aged 18 to 35 in good health. Some clones in this sample may be carry-over from other donors' samples. The CDR3 sequence is CASRSNTGELFF. CDR3 sequence (DNA): TGTGCCAGCCGAAGTAACACCGGGGAGCTGTTTTTT.